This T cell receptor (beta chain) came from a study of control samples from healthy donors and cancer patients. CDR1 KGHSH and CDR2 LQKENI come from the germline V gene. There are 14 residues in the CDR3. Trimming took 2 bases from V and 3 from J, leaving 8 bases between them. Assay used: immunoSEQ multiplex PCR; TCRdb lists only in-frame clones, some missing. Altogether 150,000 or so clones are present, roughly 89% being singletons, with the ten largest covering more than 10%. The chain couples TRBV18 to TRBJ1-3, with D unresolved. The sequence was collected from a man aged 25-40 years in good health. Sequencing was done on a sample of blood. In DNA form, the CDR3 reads TGTGCCAGCTCACCAGGGGTACGTGGAAACACCATATATTTT. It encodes CASSPGVRGNTIYF.